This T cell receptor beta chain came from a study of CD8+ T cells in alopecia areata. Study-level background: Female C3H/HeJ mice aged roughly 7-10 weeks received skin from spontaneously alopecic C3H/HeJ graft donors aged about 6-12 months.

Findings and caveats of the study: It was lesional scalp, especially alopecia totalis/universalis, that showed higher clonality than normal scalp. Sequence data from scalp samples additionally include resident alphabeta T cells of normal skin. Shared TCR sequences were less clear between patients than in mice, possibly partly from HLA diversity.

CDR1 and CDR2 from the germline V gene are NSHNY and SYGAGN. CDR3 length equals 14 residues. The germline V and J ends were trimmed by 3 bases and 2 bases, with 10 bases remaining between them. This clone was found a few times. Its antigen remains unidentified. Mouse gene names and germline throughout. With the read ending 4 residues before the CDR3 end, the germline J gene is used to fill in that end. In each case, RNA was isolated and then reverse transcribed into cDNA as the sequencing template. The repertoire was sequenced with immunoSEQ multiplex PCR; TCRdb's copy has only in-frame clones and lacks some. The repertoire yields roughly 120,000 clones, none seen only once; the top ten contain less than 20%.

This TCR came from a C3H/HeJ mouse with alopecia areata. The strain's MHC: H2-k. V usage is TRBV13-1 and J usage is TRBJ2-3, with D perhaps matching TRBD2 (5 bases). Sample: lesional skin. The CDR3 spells CASSGAGSAETLYF. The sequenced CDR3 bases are TGTGCCAGCAGTGGGGCTGGGTCTGCAGAA.